This T cell receptor (beta chain) was captured in a study of blood T cell repertoires in COVID-19. Unmatched junction bases numbered 6, after V lost 1 base and J lost 6 bases. This CDR3 region has 14 residues. CDR1 is MNHEY, CDR2 SVGEGT, per germline. The protocol was immunoSEQ multiplex PCR, while the TCRdb copy is restricted to in-frame clones and leaves out a portion. The profile shows about 160,000 clones, 88% of them singletons. This clone was found once. The source is a woman aged 45 to 65 who had recovered from COVID-19. The chain is built from TRBV6-2 or TRBV6-3 and TRBJ2-7; 7 bases are a match to TRBD1. The specimen was PBMCs or T cells enriched from blood (not recorded which). The CDR3 loop is CASSYLQGSFEQYF. The CDR3 coding sequence is TGTGCCAGCAGTTACTTACAGGGGTCTTTCGAGCAGTACTTC.